These T cell receptor beta chains were read from a single sample in a study of cytomegalovirus exposure and HLA in healthy donors. Produced via immunoSEQ multiplex PCR; TCRdb's table is partial and in-frame only. Of 150,000 or so clones detected, 70% to 90% appear once; the ten largest clones hold around 0.8%. The sequencing sample was made of PBMCs. The receptor source for this set is a woman between 18 and 30 years old in good health and CMV-seronegative. CDR3s include the opening cysteine and the closing phenylalanine or tryptophan. The D gene is left open where the match is weak. Expanded clones get a size class; other rows say once, few or many, or leave the size out.

>-|TRBV6-5|-|TRBJ1-2
TGTGCCAGCAGTTACTCCGGGAGTGGTAGCTATGGCTACACCTTC
CASSYSGSGSYGYTF
>-|TRBV27|-|TRBJ2-1
TGTGCCAGCAGTTTTAGGGGCGCTAACAATGAGCAGTTCTTC
CASSFRGANNEQFF
>-|TRBV7-2|-|TRBJ1-1
TGTGCCAGCGGCGGCGCCGGGGTAACTGAAGCTTTCTTT
CASGGAGVTEAFF
>few|TRBV18|-|TRBJ1-4
TGTGCCAGCTCACCGACATTTCTAGCGACTAATGAAAAACTGTTTTTT
CASSPTFLATNEKLFF
>-|TRBV7-9|TRBD2|TRBJ2-7
TGTGCCAGCAGCTTATTCTCGCGGGGGAGCGTCGAGCAGTACTTC
CASSLFSRGSVEQYF
>-|TRBV12-2|-|TRBJ2-4
TGTGCAAGTCGCTTACTTCGAGAAACAGGCCTAGCCAAAAACATTCAGTACTTC
CASRLLRETGLAKNIQYF
>-|TRBV28|TRBD1|TRBJ2-7
TGTGCCAGCACCCTGTACAGGGGTACCTACGAGCAGTACTTC
CASTLYRGTYEQYF
>-|TRBV19|TRBD1|TRBJ1-5
TGTGCCAGTAGTATCCAGACAGGGAATAATCAGCCCCAGCATTTT
CASSIQTGNNQPQHF
>-|TRBV6-1|-|TRBJ2-7
TGTGCCAGCAGTGAAAGGCGTGGAGGATACGAGCAGTACTTC
CASSERRGGYEQYF
>-|TRBV2|TRBD2|TRBJ2-1
TGTGCCAGCAGGGGACCTGGGTCGCGGGAGGGTTACAATGAGCAGTTCTTC
CASRGPGSREGYNEQFF
>-|TRBV5-5|TRBD2|TRBJ2-5
TGTGCCAGCAGCTTGGAGAAGCTAGCGGACCCATGGACCCAGTACTTC
CASSLEKLADPWTQYF
>-|TRBV7-8|TRBD1|TRBJ2-3
TGTGCCAGCAGTCAAATAGGACAGGGAAGCACAGATACGCAGTATTTT
CASSQIGQGSTDTQYF
>few|TRBV4-1|-|TRBJ2-5
TGCGCCAGCAGCCAGGGCAGGGTGGAGACCCAGTACTTC
CASSQGRVETQYF
>-|TRBV12-2|-|TRBJ1-4
TGTGCAAGTCGCTTATCTCGAATTTACAGGGGTAAAGAAAAACTGTTTTTT
CASRLSRIYRGKEKLFF
>-|TRBV4-2|-|TRBJ1-3
TGTGCCAGCAGCCAAGATAGTGACAGCTCTGGAAACACCATATATTTT
CASSQDSDSSGNTIYF
>-|TRBV27|-|TRBJ2-1
TGTGCCAGCAGTTCCCCGACTAGGGACAGATACAATGAGCAGTTCTTC
CASSSPTRDRYNEQFF
>-|TRBV9|-|TRBJ2-3
TGTGCCAGCAGCGAGAGCGGTACTAGCACAGATACGCAGTATTTT
CASSESGTSTDTQYF
>-|TRBV2|TRBD1|TRBJ2-7
TGTGCCAGCCAGTCCGGGACAGGGTCCTACGAGCAGTACTTC
CASQSGTGSYEQYF
>once|TRBV12-5|TRBD1|TRBJ2-4
TGTGCTAGTGGTCCCGGGACAGTAGCCAAAAACATTCAGTACTTC
CASGPGTVAKNIQYF
>-|TRBV7-2|-|TRBJ1-6
TGTGCCAGCAGCTTGACTTACGATAATTCACCCCTCCACTTT
CASSLTYDNSPLHF
>-|TRBV23-1|-|TRBJ2-7
TGCGCCAGCCCAGTCTACGAGCAGTACTTC
CASPVYEQYF
>-|TRBV25-1|-|TRBJ2-1
TGTGCCAGCTCAGCTTCGCGGGGCGATGAGCAGTTCTTC
CASSASRGDEQFF
>-|TRBV7-6|TRBD1|TRBJ2-1
TGTGCCAGCAGCGTATTCAGGGGGCGGGATGAGCAGTTCTTC
CASSVFRGRDEQFF
>-|TRBV28|TRBD2|TRBJ2-5
TGTGCCAGCAGTTCCCCAGGGATTAGCGGGACCGAGACCCAGTACTTC
CASSSPGISGTETQYF
>-|TRBV7-7|TRBD1|TRBJ2-1
TGTGCTAGCAGCTCGGACAGGTCCCCCCAAAATGAGCAGTTCTTC
CASSSDRSPQNEQFF
>-|TRBV4-3|TRBD1|TRBJ1-1
TGCGCCAGCAGCCCGCAGCAGGGGGTTGACACTGAAGCTTTCTTT
CASSPQQGVDTEAFF
>-|TRBV4-1|TRBD1|TRBJ1-3
TGCGCCAGCAGCCAAGGTCCAGACAGGGGTGGGAACACCATATATTTT
CASSQGPDRGGNTIYF
>-|TRBV28|TRBD2|TRBJ2-4
TGTGCCAGCAGGAGACTAGCGGGAGCGGGGGCCAAAAACATTCAGTACTTC
CASRRLAGAGAKNIQYF
>-|TRBV5-6|-|TRBJ2-7
TGTGCCAGCAACGGAGGCAGCTACGAGCAGTACTTC
CASNGGSYEQYF
>-|TRBV6-5|-|TRBJ2-7
TGTGCCAGCAGTTACTCGCGAGGGTCCTACGAGCAGTACTTC
CASSYSRGSYEQYF
>few|TRBV5-5|TRBD1|TRBJ2-5
TGTGCCAGCAGCCCGGGACAGGGGAAGGGACAAGAGACCCAGTACTTC
CASSPGQGKGQETQYF
>-|TRBV27|TRBD1|TRBJ2-7
TGTGCCAGCAGTTTATTACCCCCGGGACAGGGTCGCTACGAGCAGTACTTC
CASSLLPPGQGRYEQYF
>-|TRBV12-5|TRBD1|TRBJ1-5
TGTGCTAGTGGCTTCGGGACAGGGCCTTCACAGCCCCAGCATTTT
CASGFGTGPSQPQHF
>-|TRBV28|TRBD1|TRBJ2-7
TGTGCCAGCAGGGAACAGGGGGCTTACGAGCAGTACTTC
CASREQGAYEQYF
>-|TRBV13|TRBD1|TRBJ2-7
TGTGCCAGCAGCCCGCCCGACAGGGCCTACGAGCAGTACTTC
CASSPPDRAYEQYF
>-|TRBV7-9|-|TRBJ2-7
TGTTCCAGCAGCCAGGAGGTTACCTACGAGCAGTACTTC
CSSSQEVTYEQYF
>-|TRBV6-5|-|TRBJ1-1
TGTGCCAGCAGTAAGCCACAGGGAGCTGAAGCTTTCTTT
CASSKPQGAEAFF
>-|TRBV5-5|TRBD1|TRBJ2-5
TGTGCCAGCAGCTCGCCCGGGACAGTCGAGACCCAGTACTTC
CASSSPGTVETQYF
>-|TRBV28|-|TRBJ1-5
TGTGCCAGCCAGGGACATAGCAATCAGCCCCAGCATTTT
CASQGHSNQPQHF
>-|TRBV9|TRBD2|TRBJ2-1
TGTGCCAGCAGCGATGGGAAACGGGAGGTTTACAATGAGCAGTTCTTC
CASSDGKREVYNEQFF
>-|TRBV5-4|TRBD2|TRBJ2-5
TGTGCCAGCAGCCCGCCGCCCAGCGGGAGGGCATTGGAGACCCAGTACTTC
CASSPPPSGRALETQYF
>-|TRBV27|TRBD2|TRBJ2-7
TGTGCCAGCAGAGGGGGACTAGCGCTCGACGAGCAGTACTTC
CASRGGLALDEQYF
>-|TRBV5-1|TRBD1|TRBJ2-1
TGCGCCAGCAGCCCCACAGGGGTTAATGAGCAGTTCTTC
CASSPTGVNEQFF
>-|TRBV19|TRBD1|TRBJ1-5
TGTGCCAGTAGGGCCAGGGGGTATAGCAATCAGCCCCAGCATTTT
CASRARGYSNQPQHF
>-|TRBV28|-|TRBJ1-2
TGTGCCAGCGAAGAGACAGGCTTCGGCTACGATGGCTACACCTTC
CASEETGFGYDGYTF
>few|TRBV25-1|TRBD1|TRBJ1-4
TGTGCCAGCGGCCAACAGGGGGCAGGGGAAAAACTGTTTTTT
CASGQQGAGEKLFF
>-|TRBV4-1|-|TRBJ2-5
TGCGCCAGCAGCCAAGACCAGGGTCCAGAGACCCAGTACTTC
CASSQDQGPETQYF
>-|TRBV7-2|-|TRBJ2-7
TGTGCCAGCAGCCAAAGCATTGGGGCAGGCTACGAGCAGTACTTC
CASSQSIGAGYEQYF
>few|TRBV21-1|-|TRBJ1-2
TGTGCCAGCAACCAAGACGGCCAGGGGGGCTATGGCTACACCTTC
CASNQDGQGGYGYTF
>-|TRBV28|TRBD1|TRBJ1-3
TGTGCCAGCAGTTTCTCCGGGACAGGGTATTTT
CASSFSGTGYF
>-|TRBV6-5|-|TRBJ1-2
TGTGCCAGCAGTGAATGGCAGGAATATGGCTACACCTTC
CASSEWQEYGYTF
>few|TRBV12-5|TRBD2|TRBJ2-7
TGTGCTAGTGGTTTCTCCGGGACTAGCGGCAACTACGAGCAGTACTTC
CASGFSGTSGNYEQYF
>once|TRBV15|TRBD2|TRBJ2-1
TGTGCCTGTTCTTCTAGCGGGAGGGCCAATGAGCAGTTCTTC
CACSSSGRANEQFF
>once|TRBV11-3|-|TRBJ2-1
TGTGCCAGCAGCCATAGTCTAACAGCGGACTCCTACAATGAGCAGTTCTTC
CASSHSLTADSYNEQFF